The clone carrying this TCR beta chain was found a few times. With a J-beta primer mix and a sample-barcoded 5' primer, a second PCR ran 7 to 11 cycles. TCRdb reprocessed the 5' RACE reads via MiXCR and lists one record per CDR3 protein. The sample yields 540,000 or so distinct CDR3 sequences, about 26% seen once. This sample was included in a study of blood T cells in healthy people across ages. Study information: With template switching, about one barcoded beta molecule was captured per two T cells.

CDR3 length equals 13 residues. The V gene lost 2 bases and the J gene lost 6 bases, with 7 bases spanning the gap. The clonotype originates from a woman aged 70-85 years in good health. The sample was blood. The chain joins TRBV12-3 or TRBV12-4 to TRBJ2-2; the D is unclear. DNA of the CDR3: TGTGCCAGCAGTTTATCCCAGGCCGGGGAGCTGTTTTTT. As protein: CASSLSQAGELFF.